Following are 25 T cell receptor beta chains from one sample sequenced in a study of vaccination and CD4 T cells after COVID-19. An Oncomine TCR Beta short-read assay was used to sequence the DNA from cultured CD4+ T cells. A single record per CDR3 protein comes from TCRdb applying MiXCR to the PCR reads. The profile shows tens of thousands of distinct CDR3 sequences, 30% to 35% of them singletons. No antigens are known for them. Treatment indicated: roughly 10-day PBMC culture with coronavirus spike peptide pools or control peptides (ViraFEST assay). Sequencing was performed on cultured CD4+ T cells from blood. Source of these receptors: a human donor with COVID-19.

This clonotype was detected a few times. The chain recombines TRBV7-9 with TRBJ1-3, with D unclear. Germline V gene data show CDR1 as SEHNR and CDR2 as FQNEAQ (reference sequence). This CDR3 has 16 residues. Between the trimmed V and J ends, which lost 6 bases and 0 bases, there was a span of 15 bases. The CDR3 loop is CASRFHPESSGNTIYF. The CDR3 DNA reads as TGTGCCAGCAGATTCCACCCGGAGAGCTCTGGAAACACCATATATTTT.

The rearrangement joins TRBV20-1 to TRBJ2-5, with D maybe TRBD2 (5 bases). The CDR3 covers 12 residues. CDR1 and CDR2 from the germline V gene are DFQATT and SNEGSKA (reference sequence). V gave up 8 bases and J gave up 5 bases, with 15 bases separating them. In nucleotides, the CDR3 is TGCAGTACTCCAACCTCGGGGGAGACCCAGTACTTC. This gives the protein CSTPTSGETQYF.

This clonotype showed up just once. A junction end diverges from the germline sequence, so it may reflect a read error. The rearrangement joins TRBV14 to TRBJ1-1; maybe TRBD1 (5 bases). Germline-derived CDR1 and CDR2 are SGHDN and FVKESK. The CDR3 spans 16 residues. The CDR3 spells CASTQIGGSLNTEAFF. In DNA form, the CDR3 reads TGTGCCAGCACCCAAATCGGGGGATCCTTGAACACTGAAGCTTTCTTT.

The chain joins TRBV29-1 to TRBJ2-3; perhaps TRBD2 as D (5 bases). Trimming pared 5 bases from V and 6 bases from J, leaving 9 bases between. The CDR3 covers 11 residues. CDR1 is SQVTM, CDR2 ANQGSEA, per germline. The CDR3 protein is CSVPRVDTQYF. In DNA, the CDR3 is TGCAGCGTTCCGAGGGTGGATACGCAGTATTTT.

This chain joins TRBV2 and TRBJ1-2; TRBD1 is a possible D gene (5 bases). The CDR3 has 19 residues. The V gene lost 2 bases and the J gene lost 7 bases, with 29 bases spanning the gap. Germline V lookup: CDR1 SNHLY, CDR2 FYNNEI. The CDR3 bases are TGTGCCAGCAGTGAAACTGGTTTTTTAGTGGGGACGGCCCCTAGTGGCTACACCTTC. Translating gives CASSETGFLVGTAPSGYTF.

The chain joins TRBV18 to TRBJ2-2, with no clear D. The V and J ends lost 0 bases and 3 bases respectively, with 11 bases between them. The CDR3 is 16 amino acids. Germline V gene sequence: CDR1 KGHSH, CDR2 LQKENI. CDR3 nucleotide sequence: TGTGCCAGCTCACCACCGTGGCCTTCGGACACCGGGGAGCTGTTTTTT. Translation gives CASSPPWPSDTGELFF.

V gene TRBV4-1 combines with J gene TRBJ1-3; D ambiguous. This CDR3 has 18 residues. The ends were cut back, 1 base at V and 2 bases at J, with 18 bases in the middle. Germline CDR1 MGHRA, CDR2 YSYEKL. The chain's CDR3 is CASSQVDMGMLAGNTIYF. For the CDR3, the DNA is TGCGCCAGCAGCCAAGTGGATATGGGCATGCTAGCTGGAAACACCATATATTTT.

This chain links TRBV7-2 with TRBJ2-5, with 8 bases aligning to TRBD1. Trimming took 5 bases from V and 2 from J; bases not matched to a gene: 4. Germline assignment: CDR1 SGHTA and CDR2 FQGNSA. This CDR3 is built from 14 residues. CDR3 amino acids: CASSPDRGQETQYF. CDR3 nucleotide sequence: TGTGCCAGCAGCCCCGACAGGGGTCAAGAGACCCAGTACTTC.

V gene TRBV14 combines with J gene TRBJ1-2; weak D call: TRBD1 (5 bases). V gave up 3 bases and J gave up 6 bases, with 11 bases separating them. CDR1 and CDR2 (germline): SGHDN, FVKESK. The CDR3 contains 13 residues. The CDR3, as DNA: TGTGCCAGCAGCCAGCCCATGGGGCATGGCTACACCTTC. Translation: CASSQPMGHGYTF. The full variable domain, its missing parts supplied by reference TRBV14 and TRBJ1-2, is EAGVTQFPSHSVIEKGQTVTLRCDPISGHDNLYWYRRVMGKEIKFLLHFVKESKQDESGMPNNRFLAERTGGTYSTLKVQPAELEDSGVYFCASSQPMGHGYTFGSGTRLTVV.

The J gene is TRBJ2-5, the V gene TRBV18; 8 nucleotides match TRBD2. Germline V gene sequence: CDR1 KGHSH, CDR2 LQKENI. The length of the CDR3 is 14 residues. V lost 4 bases to trimming and J lost 5 bases; unmatched junction nucleotides: 6. CDR3 in DNA: TGTGCCAGCTCACTGACTAGCGAACAGGAGACCCAGTACTTC. The encoded protein is CASSLTSEQETQYF.

This chain joins TRBV20-1 and TRBJ1-5, with unresolved D. The CDR3 is 12 amino acids. Trimming shortened V by 1 base and J by 4 bases, and 5 bases separated the two germline ends. The germline gives CDR1 DFQATT, CDR2 SNEGSKA (reference sequence). The CDR3 DNA reads TGCAGTGCTAGAGCGGGTAATCAGCCCCAGCATTTT. Its protein product is CSARAGNQPQHF.

The chain joins TRBV5-5 to TRBJ2-7; a possible D gene is TRBD1 (6 bases). The germline V gene has CDR1 SGHKS and CDR2 YYEKEE (reference sequence). Trimming cost V 0 bases and J 0 bases, with 10 bases left between them. CDR3 length: 15 amino acids. The CDR3, as DNA: TGTGCCAGCAGCTTGGTAGGACAGTCCTCCTACGAGCAGTACTTC. Translation gives CASSLVGQSSYEQYF.

This sequence joins TRBV6-1 and TRBJ2-7, with D hard to call. Trimming took off 2 bases at V and 4 bases at J, with 0 bases between the two ends. In germline, CDR1 is MNHNS, CDR2 SASEGT. The CDR3 runs to 10 residues. The CDR3 spells CASSEYEQYF. DNA of the CDR3: TGTGCCAGCAGTGAATACGAGCAGTACTTC.

This clonotype was seen only a few times. V usage is TRBV4-3 and J usage is TRBJ1-2; 7 positions match TRBD1. V lost 3 bases, J lost 8 bases, and 9 bases stayed unmatched. Germline CDR1 reads LGHNA; CDR2 reads YSLEER. This CDR3 is built from 14 residues. The CDR3 DNA is TGCGCCAGCAGCCACACCGACAGGGCGGGAGGCTACACCTTC. Amino acid sequence: CASSHTDRAGGYTF.

This rearrangement joins TRBV20-1 to TRBJ2-5; D gene ambiguous. V lost 6 bases, J lost 0 bases, and 2 bases lay in between. There are 10 residues in the CDR3. Germline V gene data show CDR1 as DFQATT and CDR2 as SNEGSKA (reference sequence). CDR3 nucleotide sequence: TGCAGTGCCAACCAAGAGACCCAGTACTTC. This encodes CSANQETQYF.

The gene calls are TRBV5-1 and TRBJ1-5, with D possibly matching TRBD1 (5 bases). V was shortened by 0 bases and J by 9 bases, with 13 bases between the two germline ends. The CDR3 has 14 amino acids. Germline CDR1 reads SGHRS; CDR2 reads YFSETQ. The CDR3 region is CASSLGGGTGPQHF. CDR3 in DNA: TGCGCCAGCAGCTTGGGGGGAGGGACCGGGCCCCAGCATTTT.

The chain links TRBV11-2 to TRBJ1-2, with D maybe TRBD1 (6 bases). The CDR3 runs 14 residues. Trimming shortened V by 5 bases and J by 9 bases, and 19 bases separated the two germline ends. The germline V gene has CDR1 SGHAT and CDR2 FQNNGV. CDR3 sequence (DNA): TGTGCCAGCAGCAAACCTGGGGGGGCGGAAAGCTACACCTTC. This translates into CASSKPGGAESYTF.

The chain is built from TRBV7-8 and TRBJ1-6, with TRBD1 matching 9 bases. CDR1 and CDR2 (germline): SGHVS, FQNEAQ. This CDR3 is built from 14 residues. V was pared by 0 bases and J by 13 bases, with 4 bases of the junction left unmatched. CDR3 nucleotides: TGTGCCAGCAGCTTAGCAGCCGGGACAGGGCCCCTCCACTTT. Encoded protein: CASSLAAGTGPLHF.

The V call is TRBV7-2, the J call TRBJ1-2; D is unresolved. The CDR3 spans 15 residues. CDR1 and CDR2 from the germline V gene are SGHTA and FQGNSA. Trimming stripped 1 base from V and 8 bases from J, with 17 bases between. In DNA, the CDR3 is TGTGCCAGCAGCTTAGAAAAGTCAGCCACTAGAGGCTACACCTTC. Encoded protein: CASSLEKSATRGYTF. Supplemented by reference TRBV7-2 and TRBJ1-2, the full variable domain reads GAGVSQSPSNKVTEKGKDVELRCDPISGHTALYWYRQSLGQGLEFLIYFQGNSAPDKSGLPSDRFSAERTGGSVSTLTIQRTQQEDSAVYLCASSLEKSATRGYTFGSGTRLTVV.

This clonotype has more than one count but fewer than ten. This chain links TRBV7-2 with TRBJ1-6; D gene uncertain. CDR3 length equals 13 residues. CDR1 is SGHTA, CDR2 FQGNSA, per germline. Deletions cut 4 bases from V and 14 bases from J, with 15 bases between. DNA for the CDR3: TGTGCCAGCAGCTCATACACGGAGCGGACCCTCCACTTT. As protein: CASSSYTERTLHF.

This rearrangement joins TRBV9 to TRBJ2-7; D is uncertain. In germline, CDR1 is SGDLS, CDR2 YYNGEE. Trimming pared 0 bases from V and 3 bases from J, leaving 13 bases between. The CDR3 is 15 amino acids. CDR3 DNA sequence: TGTGCCAGCAGCGTAGGTTCGGCTAGTAACTACGAGCAGTACTTC. Amino acids: CASSVGSASNYEQYF.

The table lists this clonotype with a few counts. The CDR3 sequence is CSARGQSSYNEQFF. The CDR3 DNA reads TGCAGTGCTCGAGGACAGAGCTCCTACAATGAGCAGTTCTTC. The V call is TRBV20-1, the J call TRBJ2-1; tentative D call: TRBD1 (6 bases). The V gene's germline CDR1 is DFQATT and CDR2 SNEGSKA (reference sequence). There are 14 residues in the CDR3. With 5 bases removed from V and 0 bases from J, the gap between germline ends came to 11 bases.

This chain connects TRBV4-1 to TRBJ2-1, with 8 nucleotides matching TRBD2. After removal of 7 bases from V and 7 bases from J, the junction contained 12 bases not matched to a gene. Germline CDR1 reads MGHRA; CDR2 reads YSYEKL. The CDR3 has 15 residues. The CDR3 nucleotides are TGCGCCAGCAAGCGGGGGCGGGGGGATATAAATGAGCAGTTCTTC. Encoded protein: CASKRGRGDINEQFF.

The V and J genes are TRBV7-9 and TRBJ2-1; unclear D gene. The CDR3 has 16 residues. V was shortened by 6 bases and J by 4 bases, with 19 bases between the two germline ends. The germline gives CDR1 SEHNR, CDR2 FQNEAQ (reference sequence). The CDR3 protein is CASRRFSTSLYNEQFF. CDR3 nucleotide sequence: TGTGCCAGCAGGCGGTTTAGCACGAGCCTTTACAATGAGCAGTTCTTC. Full variable domain (missing parts from reference TRBV7-9 and TRBJ2-1): DTGVSQNPRHKITKRGQNVTFRCDPISEHNRLYWYRQTLGQGPEFLTYFQNEAQLEKSRLLSDRFSAERPKGSFSTLEIQRTEQGDSAMYLCASRRFSTSLYNEQFFGPGTRLTVL.

Relative to its sample, this clonotype is large (0.1 to 1%). The V call is TRBV11-2, the J call TRBJ1-2; 7 nucleotides match TRBD1. The CDR3 has 15 residues. CDR1 is SGHAT and CDR2 is FQNNGV in the germline V gene. Germline trimming cut 5 bases from V and 4 bases from J; bases unmatched to any gene: 10. CDR3 nucleotide sequence: TGTGCCAGCAGCCCCCGGATGAGACAGGGCTATGGCTACACCTTC. Protein product: CASSPRMRQGYGYTF.